This T cell receptor (beta chain) was found in a study of memory CD4+ T cells and cytomegalovirus serostatus. Study-wide context: This sample comes from healthy Belgian adults, about nine CMV seropositive, roughly 22 seronegative.

Single viable CD3+CD4+CD8-CD45RO+ cells were sorted as the memory CD4+ T cells. The CDR3 totals 17 residues. V shed 2 bases and J 7 bases; nucleotides not matched to a gene: 11. Germline-derived CDR1 and CDR2 are LGHNA and YNFKEQ. Study conclusions and caveats: Each of roughly 65 CMV-associated TCRbeta sequences occurred in one to five individuals. Median bootstrapped AUC for CMV status was about 0.95 originally, around 0.91 US-trained.

A word on this clone: Its matching antigen is unknown.

Method: immunoSEQ multiplex PCR; TCRdb's copy keeps in-frame clones and lacks some. The sample consists of about 39,000 clones, about 73% of them appearing once. J is TRBJ2-3 and V is TRBV4-2; TRBD2 aligns across 11 bases. Input material: memory CD4+ T cells from blood. The TCR comes from an adult in good health and CMV-seronegative. The CDR3 spells CASSQLSGGELFYTQYF. CDR3 bases: TGTGCCAGCAGCCAACTTAGCGGGGGGGAGTTATTTTATACGCAGTATTTT.